This is a list of T cell receptor beta chains from one sample in a study of shared T cell receptors in the human thymus. Generated by immunoSEQ multiplex PCR, the TCRdb table keeps only in-frame clones and is missing some. Here the sample spans roughly 500,000 clones, around 78% being singletons. The sample also formed part of further work on human thymus T cells.

The sample comprised thymocytes. These TCRs come from a boy under three years old with a congenital heart defect. CDR3s include the opening cysteine and the closing phenylalanine or tryptophan. Each record gives: J gene, CDR3 length, clone size, D gene, V gene, CDR3 DNA, CDR3 protein. The D gene is left open where the match is weak. Only part of the rows carry a size: once, few, many, or a class if the clone is expanded.

j_gene: TRBJ1-2; len: 16; abundance: -; d_gene: -; v_gene: TRBV27; CDR3nt: TGTGCCAGCAGCCTTAGGCCCGAACAGGGTCTCACTGGCTACACCTTC; CDR3aa: CASSLRPEQGLTGYTF
j_gene: TRBJ2-3; len: 14; abundance: -; d_gene: -; v_gene: TRBV5-8; CDR3nt: TGTGCCAGCAGCCCGCGGGGTAGCACAGATACGCAGTATTTT; CDR3aa: CASSPRGSTDTQYF
j_gene: TRBJ1-4; len: 15; abundance: few; d_gene: TRBD1; v_gene: TRBV6-1; CDR3nt: TGTGCCAGCAGTGAAGTTGGGACAGGGGCTGAAAAACTGTTTTTT; CDR3aa: CASSEVGTGAEKLFF
j_gene: TRBJ2-7; len: 17; abundance: -; d_gene: -; v_gene: TRBV4-3; CDR3nt: TGCGCCAGCAGCGCCCAGCGGAGGGTCGCGGGAAGTTACGAGCAGTACTTC; CDR3aa: CASSAQRRVAGSYEQYF
j_gene: TRBJ2-5; len: 14; abundance: -; d_gene: -; v_gene: TRBV7-8; CDR3nt: TGTGCCAGCTACGGGCGGGGTCCCCAAGAGACCCAGTACTTC; CDR3aa: CASYGRGPQETQYF
j_gene: TRBJ2-3; len: 15; abundance: -; d_gene: -; v_gene: TRBV4-3; CDR3nt: TGCGCCAGCAGCCAAGAGGCAGGGCACACAGATACGCAGTATTTT; CDR3aa: CASSQEAGHTDTQYF
j_gene: TRBJ2-6; len: 19; abundance: -; d_gene: TRBD1; v_gene: TRBV15; CDR3nt: TGTGCCACCAGACCCCCGACAGGGACCTTCCTCTCTGGGGCCAACGTCCTGACTTTC; CDR3aa: CATRPPTGTFLSGANVLTF
j_gene: TRBJ2-6; len: 14; abundance: -; d_gene: -; v_gene: TRBV7-9; CDR3nt: TGTGCCAGCAGCTCGCAAACAGGGGCCAACGTCCTGACTTTC; CDR3aa: CASSSQTGANVLTF
j_gene: TRBJ2-3; len: 17; abundance: -; d_gene: TRBD2; v_gene: TRBV15; CDR3nt: TGTGCCACCAGCAAAGGACTAGCGGGAGATGTTGTGGATACGCAGTATTTT; CDR3aa: CATSKGLAGDVVDTQYF
j_gene: TRBJ2-3; len: 10; abundance: once; d_gene: -; v_gene: TRBV20-1; CDR3nt: TGCAGTGCTAGACTCCGAGAAGAGTATTTT; CDR3aa: CSARLREEYF
j_gene: TRBJ2-2; len: 12; abundance: -; d_gene: -; v_gene: TRBV7-9; CDR3nt: TGTGCCAGCAGCTTCAGGGCCGGGGAGCTGTTTTTT; CDR3aa: CASSFRAGELFF
j_gene: TRBJ1-1; len: 16; abundance: -; d_gene: -; v_gene: TRBV14; CDR3nt: TGTGCCAGCAGCCAAGTGGGGGGGACCCCAATCCGTGAAGCTTTCTTT; CDR3aa: CASSQVGGTPIREAFF
j_gene: TRBJ1-4; len: 19; abundance: -; d_gene: -; v_gene: TRBV5-6; CDR3nt: TGTGCCAGCAGCTTGGAGCAGGATCTAAGTTCAGCAACTAATGAAAAACTGTTTTTT; CDR3aa: CASSLEQDLSSATNEKLFF
j_gene: TRBJ1-2; len: 11; abundance: -; d_gene: -; v_gene: TRBV19; CDR3nt: TGTGCCAGTAGTGGTCCAGCGTGCTACACCTTC; CDR3aa: CASSGPACYTF
j_gene: TRBJ1-1; len: 14; abundance: -; d_gene: -; v_gene: TRBV15; CDR3nt: TGTGCCACCTCCCAGAGATTAGGGGGAACTGAAGCTTTCTTT; CDR3aa: CATSQRLGGTEAFF
j_gene: TRBJ1-5; len: 13; abundance: -; d_gene: TRBD1; v_gene: TRBV29-1; CDR3nt: TGCAGCGTTCCCGGGACAGGGGATCAGCCCCAGCATTTT; CDR3aa: CSVPGTGDQPQHF
j_gene: TRBJ2-1; len: 15; abundance: -; d_gene: TRBD2; v_gene: TRBV6-4; CDR3nt: TGTGCCAGCAGTGAAATGGCTAGCGGAGACAATGAGCAGTTCTTC; CDR3aa: CASSEMASGDNEQFF
j_gene: TRBJ1-2; len: 17; abundance: -; d_gene: TRBD1; v_gene: TRBV28; CDR3nt: TGTGCCAGCAGTGATAGGGACAGGGGGGTCGTTAACTATGGCTACACCTTC; CDR3aa: CASSDRDRGVVNYGYTF
j_gene: TRBJ1-5; len: 15; abundance: -; d_gene: -; v_gene: TRBV2; CDR3nt: TGTGCCAGCAGTGATAGAGGCACAACCAATCAGCCCCAGCATTTT; CDR3aa: CASSDRGTTNQPQHF
j_gene: TRBJ2-3; len: 14; abundance: few; d_gene: -; v_gene: TRBV25-1; CDR3nt: TGTGCCAGCAGTGAATCCAACTCCGAGGATACGCAGTATTTT; CDR3aa: CASSESNSEDTQYF
j_gene: TRBJ2-1; len: 16; abundance: -; d_gene: -; v_gene: TRBV4-1; CDR3nt: TGCGCCAGCAACCCCACCCTGGGAGGAAATGACAATGAGCAGTTCTTC; CDR3aa: CASNPTLGGNDNEQFF
j_gene: TRBJ2-2; len: 17; abundance: -; d_gene: -; v_gene: TRBV4-2; CDR3nt: TGTGCCAGCAGCCCCCAGGAATTTGGGCTTCCCCCCGGGGAGCTGTTTTTT; CDR3aa: CASSPQEFGLPPGELFF
j_gene: TRBJ2-1; len: 16; abundance: -; d_gene: TRBD2; v_gene: TRBV5-6; CDR3nt: TGTGCCAGCAGCCTACCGGGACTAGGAACCTACAATGAGCAGTTCTTC; CDR3aa: CASSLPGLGTYNEQFF
j_gene: TRBJ1-1; len: 16; abundance: -; d_gene: -; v_gene: TRBV12-5; CDR3nt: TGTGCTAGTGGTTTGAACCCGGACAGATTGAACACTGAAGCTTTCTTT; CDR3aa: CASGLNPDRLNTEAFF
j_gene: TRBJ2-1; len: 10; abundance: -; d_gene: -; v_gene: TRBV2; CDR3nt: TGTGCCAGCAGTGATGGGAGACAGTTCTTC; CDR3aa: CASSDGRQFF
j_gene: TRBJ1-1; len: 15; abundance: once; d_gene: -; v_gene: TRBV27; CDR3nt: TGTGCCAGCAGTTTATTGGGCCGGAATAACACTGAAGCTTTCTTT; CDR3aa: CASSLLGRNNTEAFF
j_gene: TRBJ2-7; len: 13; abundance: -; d_gene: TRBD1; v_gene: TRBV6-5; CDR3nt: TGTGCCGCTAAGGGACAGGACTCCTACGAGCAGTACTTC; CDR3aa: CAAKGQDSYEQYF
j_gene: TRBJ2-5; len: 14; abundance: -; d_gene: TRBD1; v_gene: TRBV23-1; CDR3nt: TGCGCCAGCAGTCAAGGACAGGGTCGGGAGACCCAGTACTTC; CDR3aa: CASSQGQGRETQYF
j_gene: TRBJ2-5; len: 16; abundance: -; d_gene: -; v_gene: TRBV5-4; CDR3nt: TGTGCCAGCAGCTTGCGTTTGGCACAGCAGGTGGAGACCCAGTACTTC; CDR3aa: CASSLRLAQQVETQYF
j_gene: TRBJ1-3; len: 11; abundance: -; d_gene: -; v_gene: TRBV11-2; CDR3nt: TGTGCCAGCAGTCCAAGAAACACCATATATTTT; CDR3aa: CASSPRNTIYF
j_gene: TRBJ1-5; len: 15; abundance: -; d_gene: -; v_gene: TRBV4-2; CDR3nt: TGTGCCAGCAGCCAAGATCGGTACGGGAATCAGCCCCAGCATTTT; CDR3aa: CASSQDRYGNQPQHF
j_gene: TRBJ1-2; len: 13; abundance: -; d_gene: -; v_gene: TRBV2; CDR3nt: TGTGCCAGCAGTGTTGGCTGCCCTTATGGCTACACCTTC; CDR3aa: CASSVGCPYGYTF
j_gene: TRBJ2-4; len: 14; abundance: few; d_gene: TRBD1; v_gene: TRBV27; CDR3nt: TGTGCCAGCAGTCCCGGGACAGTAGGAAACATTCAGTACTTC; CDR3aa: CASSPGTVGNIQYF
j_gene: TRBJ1-2; len: 14; abundance: -; d_gene: TRBD1; v_gene: TRBV10-3; CDR3nt: TGTGCCATCAGCCGGGACAGGGGTAACTATGGCTACACCTTC; CDR3aa: CAISRDRGNYGYTF
j_gene: TRBJ2-3; len: 21; abundance: once; d_gene: TRBD2; v_gene: TRBV27; CDR3nt: TGTGCCAGCAGTCCTCTACTCGGACTAGCGGGAGCCCTCCATCACACAGATACGCAGTATTTT; CDR3aa: CASSPLLGLAGALHHTDTQYF
j_gene: TRBJ2-4; len: 19; abundance: -; d_gene: TRBD2; v_gene: TRBV10-3; CDR3nt: TGTGCCAACCCCGGGTTCGCGGGAGGATTGATCTTAGCCAAAAACATTCAGTACTTC; CDR3aa: CANPGFAGGLILAKNIQYF
j_gene: TRBJ2-1; len: 16; abundance: -; d_gene: TRBD2; v_gene: TRBV2; CDR3nt: TGTGCCAGCAGTGATAAGTTGAGCGGGAGGGCGGATGAGCAGTTCTTC; CDR3aa: CASSDKLSGRADEQFF
j_gene: TRBJ2-3; len: 15; abundance: -; d_gene: -; v_gene: TRBV18; CDR3nt: TGTGCCAGCTCACCACAGCCAGGGAACACAGATACGCAGTATTTT; CDR3aa: CASSPQPGNTDTQYF
j_gene: TRBJ2-1; len: 17; abundance: -; d_gene: -; v_gene: TRBV4-3; CDR3nt: TGCGCCAGCAGCCCTAAGGGGTTACTAGCCCGCTACAATGAGCAGTTCTTC; CDR3aa: CASSPKGLLARYNEQFF
j_gene: TRBJ2-3; len: 13; abundance: -; d_gene: -; v_gene: TRBV7-7; CDR3nt: TGTGCTAGCAGCGGTGATAACGACTATACGCAGTATTTT; CDR3aa: CASSGDNDYTQYF
j_gene: TRBJ2-7; len: 16; abundance: -; d_gene: -; v_gene: TRBV28; CDR3nt: TGTGCCAGCAGTTTTTTCGGTGCGGGACCGAAGGACGAGCAGTACTTC; CDR3aa: CASSFFGAGPKDEQYF